The 15 T cell receptor beta chains listed next were all sequenced from one sample in a study of T cell repertoires in cytomegalovirus infection. TCRdb passed the reads through MiXCR, listing each CDR3 protein once. The table shows about 260,000 distinct CDR3 sequences, with roughly 9.1% occurring only once. The sample was PBMCs. The receptor set was obtained from a human donor in good health (CMV status not recorded). Some clones in this sample may be carry-over from other donors' samples.

This clonotype appeared many times. The chain links TRBV2 to TRBJ1-4; no firm D call. The CDR3 consists of 16 residues. Germline V gives CDR1 SNHLY, CDR2 FYNNEI. The V and J ends lost 2 bases and 5 bases respectively, with 15 bases between them. The CDR3 DNA reads TGTGCCAGCAGTGAAAGTTTCTGGAGACAAAATGAAAAACTGTTTTTT. Its protein is CASSESFWRQNEKLFF.

This clonotype came up many times. The chain joins TRBV27 to TRBJ1-2; TRBD1 matches 9 bases. Germline CDR1 MNHEY, CDR2 SMNVEV (reference sequence). This CDR3 has 14 amino acids. Trimming removed 2 bases from V and 5 bases from J; junction bases left unmatched: 3. The CDR3 DNA reads as TGTGCCAGCAGTTTAACAGGGGGCTCTTATGGCTACACCTTC. Translation: CASSLTGGSYGYTF.

V and J are TRBV28 and TRBJ2-3, with D possibly TRBD1 on 5 matching bases. V shed 2 bases and J shed 2 bases, with 20 bases lying between them. Germline V gene data show CDR1 as MDHEN and CDR2 as SYDVKM. The CDR3 runs to 18 residues. The CDR3 loop reads CASSLPFEAGQFTDTQYF. CDR3 bases: TGTGCCAGCAGTTTACCATTCGAGGCAGGGCAATTCACAGATACGCAGTATTTT.

This clonotype has more than one count but fewer than ten. CDR3 amino acids: CASSLGQGSSYNEQFF. CDR3 DNA sequence: TGTGCCAGCAGCTTGGGACAGGGAAGCTCCTACAATGAGCAGTTCTTC. This chain uses TRBV7-2 with TRBJ2-1; 9 positions match TRBD1. Germline V gene data show CDR1 as SGHTA and CDR2 as FQGNSA. Trimming cost V 3 bases and J 0 bases; bases outside gene matches: 3. This CDR3 spans 16 amino acids. The full variable domain, its missing parts supplied by reference TRBV7-2 and TRBJ2-1, is GAGVSQSPSNKVTEKGKDVELRCDPISGHTALYWYRQSLGQGLEFLIYFQGNSAPDKSGLPSDRFSAERTGGSVSTLTIQRTQQEDSAVYLCASSLGQGSSYNEQFFGPGTRLTVL.

This clonotype was picked up many times. This chain joins TRBV7-2 and TRBJ2-2; no clear D gene. The CDR3 is 13 residues long. Trimming removed 7 bases from V and 5 bases from J, with 11 bases in between. Germline loops: CDR1 SGHTA, CDR2 FQGNSA. The CDR3 sequence: CASTHKSTGELFF. CDR3 nucleotides: TGTGCCAGCACCCATAAAAGTACCGGGGAGCTGTTTTTT. The variable domain in full, with the rest retrieved from reference TRBV7-2 and TRBJ2-2, is GAGVSQSPSNKVTEKGKDVELRCDPISGHTALYWYRQSLGQGLEFLIYFQGNSAPDKSGLPSDRFSAERTGGSVSTLTIQRTQQEDSAVYLCASTHKSTGELFFGEGSRLTVL.

This clonotype has a count of ten or more. CDR3 protein: CASSLKTSGSKETQYF. The CDR3 coding sequence is TGTGCCAGCAGCTTAAAGACTAGCGGGAGTAAAGAGACCCAGTACTTC. The chain combines TRBV7-2 with TRBJ2-5; TRBD2 agrees at 12 bases. V lost 2 bases to trimming and J lost 3 bases; unmatched junction nucleotides: 4. The CDR3 runs 16 residues. The germline gives CDR1 SGHTA, CDR2 FQGNSA.

This clonotype came up many times. This chain uses TRBV7-2 with TRBJ2-4, with a possible D match to TRBD2 (5 bases). The CDR3 has 19 amino acids. The germline CDR1 and CDR2 sequences are SGHTA and FQGNSA. V dropped 2 bases and J dropped 0 bases, with 20 bases sitting between them. CDR3 coding DNA: TGTGCCAGCAGCTTATCACGTTTGGACTTCGCCGGAGCCAAAAACATTCAGTACTTC. Protein: CASSLSRLDFAGAKNIQYF. Looking up the rest from reference TRBV7-2 and TRBJ2-4 gives the full variable domain: GAGVSQSPSNKVTEKGKDVELRCDPISGHTALYWYRQSLGQGLEFLIYFQGNSAPDKSGLPSDRFSAERTGGSVSTLTIQRTQQEDSAVYLCASSLSRLDFAGAKNIQYFGAGTRLSVL.

This clonotype was observed at least ten times. The rearrangement links TRBV2 to TRBJ1-4; D gene unclear. The CDR3 loop spans 12 amino acids. Germline V gene sequence: CDR1 SNHLY, CDR2 FYNNEI. Trimming cost V 7 bases and J 0 bases, with 3 bases left between them. The CDR3 spells CASTATNEKLFF. The CDR3 coding sequence is TGTGCCAGCACCGCAACTAATGAAAAACTGTTTTTT.

V is TRBV20-1 and J is TRBJ2-5; D unclear. V lost 3 bases and J lost 5, with 10 bases in between. The CDR3 sequence is 12 residues long. CDR1 and CDR2 from the germline V gene are DFQATT and SNEGSKA (reference sequence). Here the CDR3 DNA reads TGCAGTGCTAGGATGTCTGGGGAGACCCAGTACTTC. Amino acid sequence: CSARMSGETQYF.

This clonotype has a handful of counts. The chain carries TRBV5-4 and TRBJ2-7; no firm D call. CDR1 SGHNT and CDR2 YYREEE come from the germline V gene (reference sequence). Trimming took off 0 bases at V and 0 bases at J, with 10 bases between the two ends. The CDR3 extends over 15 amino acids. DNA for the CDR3: TGTGCCAGCAGCTTGGGGGCAGCGATCTCCTACGAGCAGTACTTC. Amino acid sequence: CASSLGAAISYEQYF. Together with reference TRBV5-4 and TRBJ2-7, the CDR3 gives the full variable domain: ETGVTQSPTHLIKTRGQQVTLRCSSQSGHNTVSWYQQALGQGPQFIFQYYREEENGRGNFPPRFSGLQFPNYSSELNVNALELDDSALYLCASSLGAAISYEQYFGPGTRLTVT.

This chain joins TRBV20-1 and TRBJ1-5; D remains ambiguous. CDR1 is DFQATT and CDR2 is SNEGSKA in the germline V gene (reference sequence). V was trimmed by 3 bases and J by 2 bases, leaving 14 bases between them. CDR3 length equals 15 residues. CDR3 residues: CSARGGQVGNQPQHF. CDR3 DNA sequence: TGCAGTGCTAGGGGAGGGCAGGTCGGCAATCAGCCCCAGCATTTT.

This clonotype was seen ten or more times. The rearrangement uses TRBV4-2 and TRBJ1-5; D unresolved. The V end lost 8 bases, the J end lost 0 bases, and 14 bases lay between the germline ends. Germline V CDR1 and CDR2: LGHNA, YNFKEQ. This CDR3 is 15 amino acids long. In DNA form, the CDR3 reads TGTGCCAGCTGCCCCAGCGGCGATAGCAATCAGCCCCAGCATTTT. Encoded protein: CASCPSGDSNQPQHF.

In this sample, this clonotype turned up many times. This rearrangement joins TRBV28 to TRBJ2-6; D is possibly TRBD2 (5 bases). Trimming left V 3 bases short and J 0 bases short, with 6 bases between. This CDR3 is built from 15 residues. CDR1 and CDR2 from the germline V gene are MDHEN and SYDVKM. The CDR3 sequence: CASSFEGSGANVLTF. CDR3 bases: TGTGCCAGCAGTTTTGAGGGCTCTGGGGCCAACGTCCTGACTTTC. The variable domain in full, completed from reference TRBV28 and TRBJ2-6, reads DVKVTQSSRYLVKRTGEKVFLECVQDMDHENMFWYRQDPGLGLRLIYFSYDVKMKEKGDIPEGYSVSREKKERFSLILESASTNQTSMYLCASSFEGSGANVLTFGAGSRLTVL.

This clonotype was seen repeatedly, ten times or more. The CDR3: CASSAGTQPGELFF. The DNA of the CDR3 is TGTGCCAGCAGCGCCGGGACTCAGCCCGGGGAGCTGTTTTTT. This chain joins TRBV7-2 and TRBJ2-2; D is possibly TRBD2 (6 bases). The length of the CDR3 is 14 residues. Looked up from germline, CDR1 is SGHTA and CDR2 is FQGNSA. Trimming stripped 5 bases from V and 6 bases from J, with 13 bases between. Using reference TRBV7-2 and TRBJ2-2 for the parts outside the CDR3, the full variable domain is GAGVSQSPSNKVTEKGKDVELRCDPISGHTALYWYRQSLGQGLEFLIYFQGNSAPDKSGLPSDRFSAERTGGSVSTLTIQRTQQEDSAVYLCASSAGTQPGELFFGEGSRLTVL.

This clonotype was observed a handful of times. V is TRBV27 and J is TRBJ2-1, with D possibly matching TRBD1 (6 bases). The germline CDR1 and CDR2 sequences are MNHEY and SMNVEV (reference sequence). V lost 2 bases to trimming and J lost 4 bases, with 9 bases between them. This CDR3 comprises 14 residues. The CDR3 DNA is TGTGCCAGCAGTTTAGGGGACACATACAATGAGCAGTTCTTC. Encoded protein: CASSLGDTYNEQFF.